Below are 11 T cell receptor beta chains sequenced from a single sample in a study of identical twins. MiXCR, applied by TCRdb to the 5' RACE reads, yields one record per CDR3 protein. The sample includes approximately 260,000 distinct CDR3 sequences, around 8% of them seen just once. These data were also filed under a second study, of yellow fever vaccine responses in identical twins.

The sequenced sample was CD8+ T cells sorted from blood. The receptors come from a woman younger than 30 in good health.

This clonotype has just a few counts. The V call is TRBV7-6, the J call TRBJ1-2; tentatively, D is TRBD1 (6 bases). V was shortened by 5 bases and J by 2 bases, with 12 bases between the two germline ends. This CDR3 comprises 14 residues. The germline gives CDR1 SGHVS, CDR2 FNYEAQ. In DNA, the CDR3 is TGTGCCAGCAGCCCCGAGGGGGGGAACTATGGCTACACCTTC. It is translated as CASSPEGGNYGYTF.

This clonotype was observed at least ten times. The gene calls are TRBV12-3 or TRBV12-4 and TRBJ2-1, with TRBD2 matching over 14 bases. V was pared by 5 bases and J by 1 base, with 4 bases of the junction left unmatched. CDR3 length: 17 amino acids. CDR3 nucleotide sequence: TGTGCCAGCAGTGCCGGGACTAGCGGGGGATCCTACAATGAGCAGTTCTTC. Its translation is CASSAGTSGGSYNEQFF.

CDR3 amino acids: CASTEPRDRNNEQFF. The CDR3 nucleotides read TGTGCCAGTACAGAACCTCGGGACAGAAACAATGAGCAGTTCTTC. This sequence joins TRBV25-1 and TRBJ2-1; TRBD1 agrees at 7 bases. The CDR3 consists of 15 residues. Germline lookup yields CDR1 MGHDK and CDR2 SYGVNS. V trimming: 9 bases; J trimming: 5 bases; junction bases outside the gene matches: 13. Variable domain in full (rest from reference TRBV25-1 and TRBJ2-1): EADIYQTPRYLVIGTGKKITLECSQTMGHDKMYWYQQDPGMELHLIHYSYGVNSTEKGDLSSESTVSRIRTEHFPLTLESARPSHTSQYLCASTEPRDRNNEQFFGPGTRLTVL.

This clonotype has a count of ten or more. This chain links TRBV4-3 with TRBJ2-1, with a weak D call TRBD1 (6 bases). Germline loops: CDR1 LGHNA, CDR2 YSLEER. The CDR3 runs to 15 residues. The germline V and J ends were trimmed by 0 bases and 6 bases, with 12 bases remaining between them. CDR3 protein: CASSQDQAGVNEQFF. The CDR3 DNA is TGCGCCAGCAGCCAAGATCAGGCAGGGGTCAATGAGCAGTTCTTC.

The table lists this clonotype with many counts. V gene TRBV4-3 combines with J gene TRBJ2-1, with D hard to call. The CDR3 sequence is 17 residues long. The V gene's germline CDR1 is LGHNA and CDR2 YSLEER. Trimming left V 0 bases short and J 3 bases short, with 15 bases between. The CDR3 here is CASSQDHGPPFYNEQFF. As DNA, the CDR3 is TGCGCCAGCAGCCAAGATCACGGACCCCCTTTCTACAATGAGCAGTTCTTC.

This clonotype was picked up a small number of times. DNA of the CDR3: TGTGCCAGCAGCTTAGGCGGCGGACATAATGAAAAACTGTTTTTT. This codes for CASSLGGGHNEKLFF. J is TRBJ1-4 and V is TRBV7-8; D might be TRBD1 (5 bases). The CDR3 has 15 amino acids. Per germline, CDR1 SGHVS and CDR2 FQNEAQ. V was shortened by 1 base and J by 4 bases, with 10 bases between the two germline ends.

V and J are TRBV7-8 and TRBJ2-6; perhaps TRBD1 as D (6 bases). This CDR3 has 19 amino acids. Germline CDR1 and CDR2: SGHVS and FQNEAQ. V was cut by 4 bases and J by 0 bases, with 19 bases left in between. The CDR3 protein is CASSYARQESVSGANVLTF. CDR3 bases: TGTGCCAGCAGCTACGCCCGACAGGAAAGCGTCTCTGGGGCCAACGTCCTGACTTTC.

The V and J genes are TRBV25-1 and TRBJ2-3; perhaps TRBD2 as D (6 bases). V lost 3 bases, J lost 4 bases, and 14 bases lay in between. This CDR3 is built from 15 residues. Germline CDR1 is MGHDK and CDR2 is SYGVNS. The CDR3 coding sequence is TGTGCCAGCAGTGAGGGAGGTCCGGGGCCAGATACGCAGTATTTT. This translates into CASSEGGPGPDTQYF.

CDR3 sequence reads: CASSFPDSGNTIYF. Here the CDR3 DNA reads TGTGCCAGCAGTTTCCCAGACTCTGGAAACACCATATATTTT. This chain connects TRBV27 to TRBJ1-3; D gene ambiguous. Trimming removed 3 bases at V and 0 bases at J, with 6 bases between. This CDR3 is 14 amino acids long. From germline, CDR1 is MNHEY and CDR2 SMNVEV (reference sequence).

This clonotype was seen at least ten times. The DNA for the CDR3 is TGTGCCAGCAGTATACAGGGCAATGAGCAGTTCTTC. Its translation: CASSIQGNEQFF. This chain joins TRBV27 and TRBJ2-1; TRBD1 might be the D (6 bases). Germline loops: CDR1 MNHEY, CDR2 SMNVEV (reference sequence). Trimming cost V 5 bases and J 6 bases, with 8 bases left between them. This CDR3 spans 12 amino acids.

The J gene is TRBJ2-5, the V gene TRBV13; maybe TRBD1 (6 bases). The CDR3 contains 18 residues. V was shortened by 1 base and J by 3 bases, with 21 bases between the two germline ends. CDR1 PRHDT and CDR2 FYEKMQ come from the germline V gene (reference sequence). The CDR3 DNA reads TGTGCCAGCAGCTTAGTAACAGGGCACTCTCCAGACAAAGAGACCCAGTACTTC. Encoded protein: CASSLVTGHSPDKETQYF. The full variable domain, rest sourced from reference TRBV13 and TRBJ2-5, is AAGVIQSPRHLIKEKRETATLKCYPIPRHDTVYWYQQGPGQDPQFLISFYEKMQSDKGSIPDRFSAQQFSDYHSELNMSSLELGDSALYFCASSLVTGHSPDKETQYFGPGTRLLVL.